This TCR beta chain was documented in a study of blood T cells in healthy people across ages. Study results and caveats: PBMC samples, being unsorted, prevented any conclusive comparison of naive and antigen-experienced cells. Older age went with lower TCR beta diversity per million T cells, in a roughly linear way.

Using a J-beta primer mix together with a sample-barcoded 5' primer, a second PCR was run for 7 to 11 cycles. TCRdb reprocessed the 5' RACE reads via MiXCR and lists one record per CDR3 protein. The sample lists approximately 880,000 distinct CDR3 sequences; around 49% were seen once. Isolation recovered at least 7 million PBMCs from every sample. This CDR3 is built from 13 residues. Trimming at V came to 10 bases and at J to 7 bases, leaving 12 bases not matched to a gene. Per germline, CDR1 SNHLY and CDR2 FYNNEI. This clonotype showed up just a few times. Its target is unknown. The chain joins TRBV2 to TRBJ2-7, with TRBD1 identical over 8 bases. Input material: blood. This TCR derives from a man aged 25 to 40 in good health. This CDR3 is CATRQGLYNEQYF. CDR3 bases: TGTGCCACCCGACAGGGGCTATACAATGAGCAGTACTTC.